The sample holds a few counts of the clone carrying this TCR beta chain. Its antigen remains unidentified. One end of the junction does not line up with germline, which may come from a read error. Isolation of PBMCs gave at least 6 million cells per sample. This record comes from a study of blood T cells in healthy people across ages. Findings and caveats of the study: The study found TCR beta diversity correlated strongly with naive T cell percentage.

Alongside a J-beta primer mix, a sample-barcoded 5' primer served in a second PCR lasting 7 to 11 cycles. Researchers report that each sample yielded at least 2.5 million CDR3-containing paired-end reads. Via MiXCR, TCRdb re-called the 5' RACE reads, giving one row per CDR3 protein. The sample has about 1,600,000 distinct CDR3 sequences, approximately 40% seen once; the top ten hold 7.9%. The CDR3 is 15 amino acids. Sequenced input: blood. This clonotype originated in a woman aged 18-29 years in good health. The chain couples TRBV12-3 or TRBV12-4 to TRBJ2-5; 10 bases line up with TRBD2. CDR3 residues: CASSLVAGGAETQYF. CDR3 DNA sequence: TGTGCCAGCAGCTTAGTAGCGGGAGGAGCTGAGACCCAGTACTTC.